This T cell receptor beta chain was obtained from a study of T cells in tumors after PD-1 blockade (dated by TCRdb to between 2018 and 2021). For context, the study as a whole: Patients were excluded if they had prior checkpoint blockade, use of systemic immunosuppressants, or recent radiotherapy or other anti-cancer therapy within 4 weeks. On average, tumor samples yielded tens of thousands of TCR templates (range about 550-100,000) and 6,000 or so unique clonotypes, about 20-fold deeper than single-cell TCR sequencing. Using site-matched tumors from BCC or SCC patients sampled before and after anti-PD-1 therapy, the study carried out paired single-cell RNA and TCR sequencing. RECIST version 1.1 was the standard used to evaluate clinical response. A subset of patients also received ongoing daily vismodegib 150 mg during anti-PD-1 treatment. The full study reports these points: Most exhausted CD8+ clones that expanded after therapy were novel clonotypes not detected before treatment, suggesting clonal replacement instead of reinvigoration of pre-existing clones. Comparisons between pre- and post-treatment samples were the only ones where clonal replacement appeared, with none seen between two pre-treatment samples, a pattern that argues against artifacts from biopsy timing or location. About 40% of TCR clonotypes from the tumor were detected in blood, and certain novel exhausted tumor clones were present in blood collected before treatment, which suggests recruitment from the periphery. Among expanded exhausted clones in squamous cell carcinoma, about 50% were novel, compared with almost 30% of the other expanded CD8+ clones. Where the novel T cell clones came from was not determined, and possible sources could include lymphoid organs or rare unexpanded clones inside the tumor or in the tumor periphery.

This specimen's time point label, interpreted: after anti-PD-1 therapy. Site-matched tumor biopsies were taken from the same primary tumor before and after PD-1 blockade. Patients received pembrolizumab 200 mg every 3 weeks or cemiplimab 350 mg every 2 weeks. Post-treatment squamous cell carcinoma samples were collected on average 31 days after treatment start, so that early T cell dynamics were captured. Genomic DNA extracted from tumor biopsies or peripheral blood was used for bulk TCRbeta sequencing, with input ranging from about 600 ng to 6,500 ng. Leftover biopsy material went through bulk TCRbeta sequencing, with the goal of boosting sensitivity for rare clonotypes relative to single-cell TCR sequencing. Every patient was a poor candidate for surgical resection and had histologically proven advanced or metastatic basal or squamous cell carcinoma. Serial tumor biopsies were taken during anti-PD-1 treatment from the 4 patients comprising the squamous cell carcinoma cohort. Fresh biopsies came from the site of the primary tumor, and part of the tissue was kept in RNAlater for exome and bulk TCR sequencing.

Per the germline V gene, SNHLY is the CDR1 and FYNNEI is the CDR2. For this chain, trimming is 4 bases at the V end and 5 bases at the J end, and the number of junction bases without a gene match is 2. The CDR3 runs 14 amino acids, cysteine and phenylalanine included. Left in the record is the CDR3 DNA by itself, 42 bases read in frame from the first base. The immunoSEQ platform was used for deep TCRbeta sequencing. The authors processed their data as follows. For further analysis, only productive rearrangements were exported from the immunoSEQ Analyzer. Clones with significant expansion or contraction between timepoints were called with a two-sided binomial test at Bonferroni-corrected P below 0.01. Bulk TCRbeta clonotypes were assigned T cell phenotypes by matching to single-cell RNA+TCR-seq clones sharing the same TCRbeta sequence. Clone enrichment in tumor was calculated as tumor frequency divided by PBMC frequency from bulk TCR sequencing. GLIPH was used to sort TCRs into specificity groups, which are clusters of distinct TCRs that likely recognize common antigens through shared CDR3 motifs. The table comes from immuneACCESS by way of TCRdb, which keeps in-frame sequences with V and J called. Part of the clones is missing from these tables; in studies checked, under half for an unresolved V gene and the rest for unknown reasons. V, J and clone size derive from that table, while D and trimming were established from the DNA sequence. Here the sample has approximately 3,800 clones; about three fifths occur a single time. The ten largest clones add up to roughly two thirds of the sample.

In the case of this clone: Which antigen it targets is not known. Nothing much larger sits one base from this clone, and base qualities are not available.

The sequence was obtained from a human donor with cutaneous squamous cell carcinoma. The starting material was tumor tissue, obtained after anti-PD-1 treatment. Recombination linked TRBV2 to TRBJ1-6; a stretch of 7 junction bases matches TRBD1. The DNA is TGTGCCAGCAGTGGCCAGGGGGATAATTCACCCCTCCACTTT. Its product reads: CASSGQGDNSPLHF.